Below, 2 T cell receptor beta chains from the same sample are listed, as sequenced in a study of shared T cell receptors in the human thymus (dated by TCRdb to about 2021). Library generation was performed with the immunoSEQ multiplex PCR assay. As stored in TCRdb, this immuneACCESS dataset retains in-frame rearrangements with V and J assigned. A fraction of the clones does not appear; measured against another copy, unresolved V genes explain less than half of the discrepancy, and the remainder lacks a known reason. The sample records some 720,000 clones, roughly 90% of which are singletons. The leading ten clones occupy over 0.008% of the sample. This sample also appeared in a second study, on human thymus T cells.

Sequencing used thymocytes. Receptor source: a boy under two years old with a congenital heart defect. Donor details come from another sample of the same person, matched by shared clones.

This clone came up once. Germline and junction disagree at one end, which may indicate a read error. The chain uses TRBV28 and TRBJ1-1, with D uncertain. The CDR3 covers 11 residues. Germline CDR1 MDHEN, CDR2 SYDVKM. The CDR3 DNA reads TGTGCCAGCAGTTTAAACATTGAAGCTTTCTTT. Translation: CASSLNIEAFF.

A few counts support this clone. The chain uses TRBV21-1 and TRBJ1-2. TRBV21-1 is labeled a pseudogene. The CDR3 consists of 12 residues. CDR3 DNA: TGTGCCAGCAGCAATGACTTCATCGGCTACACCTTC. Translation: CASSNDFIGYTF.